Presented here are 4 T cell receptor beta chains from one specimen sequenced in a study of blood T cell repertoires in COVID-19. Some clones are missing from TCRdb's copy, which holds only in-frame ones; the method was immunoSEQ multiplex PCR. Of 280,000 or so clones listed, 90% are singletons. The sequenced sample was PBMCs or T cells enriched from blood (not recorded which). Receptors were obtained from a woman between 18 and 30 years old with acute COVID-19.

The genes are TRBV14 and TRBJ2-1; 8 nucleotides align to TRBD1. V trimming: 4 bases; J trimming: 9 bases; junction bases outside the gene matches: 5. The germline CDR1 and CDR2 sequences are SGHDN and FVKESK. The CDR3 is 13 amino acids. CDR3 sequence: CASSPTQGAEQFF. CDR3 coding DNA: TGTGCCAGCAGCCCAACGCAGGGGGCTGAGCAGTTCTTC.

The J gene is TRBJ1-2, the V gene TRBV9; TRBD1 might be the D (6 bases). The ends were cut back, 2 bases at V and 2 bases at J, with 16 bases in the middle. Germline V lookup: CDR1 SGDLS, CDR2 YYNGEE. There are 16 residues in the CDR3. The CDR3 reads CASSVPMGTGNYGYTF. Written as DNA, the CDR3 is TGTGCCAGCAGCGTCCCGATGGGCACAGGGAACTATGGCTACACCTTC.

The chain has TRBV6-5 and TRBJ2-1; 8 bases align to TRBD2. Germline lookup yields CDR1 MNHEY and CDR2 SVGAGI. V dropped 7 bases and J dropped 4; count of bases not matched to a gene: 3. CDR3 length equals 13 residues. The CDR3 DNA reads TGTGCCAGCAACCGACTAGCGTACAATGAGCAGTTCTTC. Translation gives CASNRLAYNEQFF.

The V and J genes are TRBV27 and TRBJ2-3; TRBD2 matches at 10 bases. The CDR3 loop spans 18 amino acids. With V trimmed by 5 bases and J by 5 bases, 16 bases remained unmatched. From germline, CDR1 is MNHEY and CDR2 SMNVEV (reference sequence). The CDR3 DNA reads TGTGCCAGCAGTCCCCATCCAGGCCTAGCGGGAGATCGAGATACGCAGTATTTT. As protein: CASSPHPGLAGDRDTQYF.